This T cell receptor (beta chain) was recovered during a study of cytomegalovirus exposure and HLA in healthy donors (dated by TCRdb to about 2017). Regarding the study in general: According to an earlier analysis of 587 of the donors, about 179 million T cells yielded some 120 million unique TCR beta sequences and about 300 Gb of sequence data. Roughly 300 gigabases of sequencing data and 75 million to 85 million unique TCR sequences made up an early release that covered around 640 HLA-typed donors. Roughly five DR-DQ haplotypes were handled as single units for association and clustering, since linkage in the cohort was strong. All discovery cohort repertoires had been generated using a single sequencing platform. The study aimed to test whether cataloging public T cell receptors could reveal signatures of past pathogen exposure. Besides the first cohort of roughly 660 subjects, a separate validation cohort made up of 95 to 150 different subjects was used. Alongside the repertoire data, information on donor age, sex, ethnicity and CMV serostatus was compiled. The genetic ancestry cluster associated with self-reported Caucasian donors included 65% to 90% of the roughly 360 genotyped donors. A later analysis re-analyzed previously published TCR beta repertoires from 650 to 800 donors and added high-resolution HLA genotyping to study TCR occurrence patterns. The study combined high-throughput TCR immunosequencing, statistical association of individual TCRs with disease status, and machine learning to predict cytomegalovirus infection status. Typing coverage differed by locus: A, B, C, DRB1 and DQB1 were typed in roughly 629-640 donors, DQA1 in about 500, DPA1 in approximately 610, and DPB1 in just under 490. A later genetic analysis used genome-wide SNP genotypes for about three fifths of the roughly 700 donors, treating that subset as a discovery cohort. Among some 400 genotyped donors of the cohort, an average of approximately 200,000 unique TCR beta nucleotide sequences was sequenced per donor, of which about 19% were non-productive. To decide whether each TCR beta V gene segment behaved as functional or pseudogenic, an earlier analysis of approximately 600 of the donors relied on high-throughput TCR beta sequencing. HLA typing included class I and class II loci at four-digit resolution. The study profiled the T cell repertoires of 666 subjects by immunosequencing and related them to cytomegalovirus serostatus. In the later analysis, no new phenotypic data were used to find candidate immune exposures; instead, reliance was placed on TCR beta sequences and their occurrence across donors. On the study overall, not on this receptor specifically: According to a later genetic analysis, donors in an Asian-associated ancestry cluster had fewer N-insertions in productive TCRs than the roughly 670-donor mean. The study gave a list of 150 to 200 TCR beta chains associated with cytomegalovirus. In a later analysis, the rate of TCR association differed among HLA loci, with DRB1 alleles having the most associated TCRs and HLA-C alleles having the fewest. Specific HLA alleles were associated with 16,951 TCR beta sequences at a false discovery rate of 0.05 in a later analysis. In a later analysis, most CMV-associated TCR beta chains were found to appear HLA-restricted, with HLA associations seemingly driven largely by CMV exposure. Broadly in line with IMGT annotations, most TCR beta V segments showed up in productive rearrangements about 87% or about 30% of the time in an earlier analysis of 450 to 600 of the donors. Roughly uniform sequencing depth across donors was assumed in presence/absence analyses, although this assumption may not hold. Because some donors lacked HLA typing at each locus, the association tests relied only on the typed subset. This cohort had only TCR beta chains sequenced, and the lack of alpha or paired-chain data limited which features could be detected. CMV serostatus was the only immune exposure information available for the cohort. While some public TCRs were present in many individuals, most TCR sequences turned up only very rarely across donors. A further reported finding was that TCR beta sequences accurately predicted the HLA-A and HLA-B alleles for most subjects in the first cohort. In a later analysis, several top co-occurrence clusters were reported to appear linked to parvovirus B19, influenza, CMV and Epstein-Barr virus. The sequencing pipeline was judged likely to have produced a cluster of highly shared sequence variants as a technical artifact. When HLA alleles, especially DR and DQ, strongly co-occurred, TCR associations were difficult to assign to individual alleles. In a later analysis, HLA-associated TCR beta chains were found to be more clonally expanded and to have lower generation probabilities than equally common non-associated chains. In vitro tests confirmed that a few of the cytomegalovirus-associated TCR beta chains recognize cytomegalovirus antigens. Correlated functional status among segregating V segments might reflect linkage disequilibrium, but an unknown experimental factor could not be ruled out. An association between a missense DCLRE1C variant and V-gene and J-gene trimming of TCR beta chains was found in a later genetic analysis and replicated in an independent cohort. Some IMGT-functional V segments, including TRBV6-2 and TRBV6-3, could not be told apart with the 87-base-pair reads, so those segments were excluded. It was suggested by the authors that the approach could potentially be generalized to other disease states and immunological phenotypes. Over 15 rarely observed V segments, including chromosome 9 orphons, were excluded from the earlier analysis of approximately 500 of the donors because counts were too low. Cytomegalovirus status was reported to be diagnosed by the classifier with high specificity and sensitivity in both the original and validation cohorts.

The cohort was made up of 500 to 800 healthy bone marrow donors. At the time of sampling, every cohort member was nominally healthy, though immune exposures that went unrecorded were likely present. The donor tested CMV seronegative, placing the donor among the 350 to 400 seronegative members of the cohort. Each donor provided a peripheral blood sample, and peripheral blood mononuclear cells were used for TCR beta sequencing. Genomic DNA extraction from the blood cell samples was performed with the Qiagen DNeasy Blood Extraction Kit. V was cut back by 5 bases and J by 11 bases, leaving a gap of 27 bases between them. The CDR3 numbers 17 residues from cysteine through phenylalanine. Only the CDR3 region is kept as DNA, spanning 51 bases read in frame from base 1. A note on this clone: Its antigen remains unidentified. It has no much larger one-base neighbor in the sample; base qualities were not kept.

Libraries were constructed by the immunoSEQ multiplex PCR assay. A mixture of 60 forward primers for TCR Vbeta segments and 13 reverse primers for TCR Jbeta segments was used in the multiplex PCR. The CDR3 region of rearranged TCR beta genes was amplified from genomic DNA by a multiplex PCR assay. Amplified TCR beta libraries were sequenced as 87-base-pair reads on the Illumina HiSeq System. Turning to the authors' computational methods: A later analysis counted tens of millions of unique TCR beta chains across the 600 to 850 repertoires, and 10 million to 11 million of these chains were shared by at least two donors. Raw reads were error-corrected and collapsed into unique sequences with a nearest-neighbor algorithm that merged closely related sequences to remove PCR and sequencing errors. To assign V, D and J gene segments, CDR3 sequences were aligned to IMGT reference sequences. For a sequence to be retained, a match of at least six nucleotides was required to both a V gene segment and a J gene segment. Rearrangements were called productive when the CDR3 lacked stop codons and stayed in frame with V and J; all others were non-productive. Following IMGT convention, CDR3 was defined as the stretch from the second conserved V-encoded cysteine up to the conserved J-encoded phenylalanine. Sequences without an unambiguous match to a single V gene segment were excluded from the earlier analysis of a few hundred of the donors. In an earlier analysis of 587 of the donors, a V segment was called functional when productive rearrangements were above 56.7%, and segregating when the standard deviation between donors exceeded 5%. To diagnose cytomegalovirus status from the catalog of TCR beta chain sequences, a statistical classification framework was built. In a later analysis, TCR nucleotide sequences were compared against IMGT/GENE-DB human TR gene sequences so that V and J genes could be assigned. The TCRdist pipeline was used in a later analysis to assign CDR3 sequences and most-parsimonious VDJ recombination scenarios. A later analysis defined each TCR beta chain by its CDR3 amino acid sequence plus V-gene family, and excluded reads lacking a unique V-gene family. To address suspected cross-contamination and a sequencing artifact, a later analysis removed roughly 640 highly shared, low-generation-probability nucleotide sequences. In a later analysis, a clonal expansion index was calculated for each public chain from normalized within-repertoire ranks of inferred template counts. Generation probabilities in a later analysis came from a VDJ recombination model fitted to out-of-frame rearrangements, and those results were checked against IGoR. Hypergeometric tests were used in a later analysis to score TCR-TCR, TCR-HLA and TCR-CMV co-occurrence, with a repertoire-size bias correction applied to the TCR pairs. In a later analysis, false discovery rates were estimated by permuting HLA or CMV assignments 20 times. In a later analysis, co-occurring TCRs were grouped using DBSCAN, with TCRdist sequence similarity added in when clustering inside HLA-allele-positive subsets. Repertoires with fewer than 30,000 or more than 120,000 public chains, plus five repertoires with anomalous nucleotide sharing, were excluded from co-occurrence clustering. Drawn from immuneACCESS, this table holds only the in-frame rearrangements with V and J called that TCRdb kept. Clones are partly lost; checked studies trace under half to an unresolved V gene and leave the rest unexplained. From that table come the V and J calls and clone size; the DNA was used to work out D and trimming. The sample table contains about 140,000 clones; only one count was recorded for over 80% of them. 1.2% of the sample is held by the ten biggest clonotypes.

The source of this sequence is a female donor in good health and CMV-seronegative. Recombination connected TRBV23-1 to TRBJ1-4; 5 matching bases give a weak D call of TRBD1. TRBV23-1 is placed among ORFs of uncertain function. The specimen was PBMCs. The CDR3 amino acid sequence is: CASSKTPLIQERKKLFF. The base sequence is TGCGCCAGCAGTAAAACCCCCTTAATACAGGAAAGAAAGAAACTGTTTTTT.